This passage covers 30 T cell receptor beta chains from one sample sequenced in a study of T cells after yellow fever vaccination. One entry per CDR3 protein results from TCRdb running MiXCR on the 5' RACE reads. The table has about 250,000 distinct CDR3 sequences, roughly 4% seen once. Sequencing used PBMCs, obtained 15 days after the yellow fever booster vaccination. The source of these receptors is a man aged 18 to 35 who received the YFV17D yellow fever vaccine.

This clonotype was recorded once. This could be a read error, since a much larger clone is one nucleotide away. The rearrangement joins TRBV5-1 to TRBJ2-5; maybe TRBD2 (6 bases). Trimming removed 2 bases from V and 9 bases from J, with 20 bases in between. The CDR3 consists of 15 residues. Germline V gene sequence: CDR1 SGHRS, CDR2 YFSETQ. The CDR3 sequence: CASSLHPLNPGAQYF. CDR3 nucleotide sequence: TGCGCCAGCAGCTTACATCCGCTAAACCCGGGGGCCCAGTACTTC.

This clonotype was seen at least ten times. The genes are TRBV10-3 and TRBJ1-2; maybe TRBD1 (5 bases). The germline gives CDR1 ENHRY, CDR2 SYGVKD. The CDR3 length is 13 residues. With 2 bases removed from V and 6 bases from J, the gap between germline ends came to 10 bases. Written as DNA, the CDR3 is TGTGCCATCAGTGAGCGGCAGGGAGATGGCTACACCTTC. The encoded protein is CAISERQGDGYTF.

This clonotype was counted a few times. The chain links TRBV2 to TRBJ1-1, with 7 bases lining up with TRBD1. CDR1 is SNHLY and CDR2 is FYNNEI in the germline V gene. Trimming cost V 4 bases and J 6 bases; bases outside gene matches: 8. The CDR3 has 14 amino acids. This CDR3 reads CASSGRQGSAEAFF. The CDR3 DNA is TGTGCCAGCAGTGGAAGACAGGGTAGCGCTGAAGCTTTCTTT.

This clonotype was detected many times. The chain recombines TRBV2 with TRBJ2-3, with D maybe TRBD1 (6 bases). Germline CDR1 is SNHLY and CDR2 is FYNNEI. The CDR3 length is 15 residues. The V end lost 6 bases, the J end lost 0 bases, and 13 bases lay between the germline ends. CDR3 in amino acids: CASSVTGYSTDTQYF. In DNA form, the CDR3 reads TGTGCCAGCAGCGTGACAGGTTATAGCACAGATACGCAGTATTTT.

This clonotype was counted many times. The CDR3 DNA reads TGTGCCAGCAGGTTACCCCCTCAGCGGGGTATCGGGGAGCTGTTTTTT. This sequence encodes CASRLPPQRGIGELFF. J is TRBJ2-2 and V is TRBV28; 7 bases are shared with TRBD2. Germline trimming cut 6 bases from V and 7 bases from J; bases unmatched to any gene: 14. Germline V lookup: CDR1 MDHEN, CDR2 SYDVKM. The length of the CDR3 is 16 residues.

This clonotype has ten or more counts. The CDR3 sequence: CASSPGPQETQYF. The CDR3 nucleotides are TGTGCCAGCAGCCCGGGACCCCAAGAGACCCAGTACTTC. J is TRBJ2-5 and V is TRBV7-6, with D perhaps being TRBD1 or TRBD2 (5 bases each). The CDR3 is made up of 13 amino acids. The germline CDR1 and CDR2 sequences are SGHVS and FNYEAQ. The ends were cut back, 5 bases at V and 1 base at J, with 8 bases in the middle.

This clonotype appeared many times. V is TRBV7-9 and J is TRBJ2-2; no reliable D call. Germline V gene sequence: CDR1 SEHNR, CDR2 FQNEAQ (reference sequence). Trimming cost V 1 base and J 4 bases, with 25 bases left between them. This CDR3 is 20 amino acids long. Here the CDR3 reads CASSLGSTSKRTPSTGELFF. CDR3 coding DNA: TGTGCCAGCAGCTTAGGATCCACAAGCAAAAGGACCCCTAGCACCGGGGAGCTGTTTTTT.

This clonotype was counted ten times or more. This chain joins TRBV7-9 and TRBJ2-3; a weak D match, TRBD2 (5 bases). Trimming cost V 3 bases and J 2 bases, with 6 bases left between them. Germline V gene data show CDR1 as SEHNR and CDR2 as FQNEAQ (reference sequence). The CDR3 length is 13 residues. Here the CDR3 reads CASSFGVTDTQYF. CDR3 in DNA: TGTGCCAGCAGCTTCGGGGTCACAGATACGCAGTATTTT.

In this sample, this clonotype turned up many times. The V gene is TRBV7-2, the J gene TRBJ2-5; D may be TRBD2 (6 bases). Per germline, CDR1 SGHTA and CDR2 FQGNSA. The V end lost 3 bases, the J end lost 6 bases, and 14 bases lay between the germline ends. CDR3 length: 14 amino acids. The CDR3 DNA reads as TGTGCCAGCAGCTTTAGCGCCGCGGGGAAGACCCAGTACTTC. Translating gives CASSFSAAGKTQYF.

This clonotype was observed many times. This sequence joins TRBV28 and TRBJ2-3, with D possibly being TRBD2 (5 bases). Germline CDR1 is MDHEN and CDR2 is SYDVKM. The CDR3 has 12 amino acids. CDR3 loop: CVTADLTDTQYF. The CDR3 region has the DNA TGTGTTACAGCGGACCTTACAGATACGCAGTATTTT.

The chain is built from TRBV18 and TRBJ1-5; TRBD1 agrees at 7 bases. Per germline, CDR1 KGHSH and CDR2 LQKENI. Unmatched junction bases numbered 10, after V lost 5 bases and J lost 3 bases. The CDR3 sequence is 16 residues long. CDR3 nucleotide sequence: TGTGCCAGCTCAACAGGGGCGGGGGACATCAATCAGCCCCAGCATTTT. Its translation is CASSTGAGDINQPQHF.

This clonotype was recorded at least ten times. V gene TRBV7-2 combines with J gene TRBJ2-5; D is unclear. Germline-derived CDR1 and CDR2 are SGHTA and FQGNSA. Trimming cost V 0 bases and J 0 bases, with 8 bases left between them. CDR3 length: 15 amino acids. CDR3: CASSLAVSYQETQYF. The CDR3 bases are TGTGCCAGCAGCTTAGCGGTATCGTACCAAGAGACCCAGTACTTC.

Ten or more counts support this clonotype. This sequence joins TRBV28 and TRBJ2-1; TRBD2 is a possible D gene (6 bases). This CDR3 spans 14 amino acids. In germline, CDR1 is MDHEN, CDR2 SYDVKM. V lost 3 bases, J lost 6 bases, and 12 bases lay in between. Written as DNA, the CDR3 is TGTGCCAGCAGTTTGCCGGGGGTCCTCAATGAGCAGTTCTTC. This gives the protein CASSLPGVLNEQFF.

The sample holds many counts of this clonotype. CDR3 coding DNA: TGTGCCAGCAGGCTAGAGTACACAGATACGCAGTATTTT. Translation gives CASRLEYTDTQYF. V and J are TRBV2 and TRBJ2-3, with D uncertain. The CDR3 runs 13 residues. In germline, CDR1 is SNHLY, CDR2 FYNNEI. Trimming pared 6 bases from V and 2 bases from J, leaving 9 bases between.

This clonotype appeared a few times. CDR3 DNA: TGCGCCAGCAGTCCGGACAGGTACACTGAAGCTTTCTTT. This sequence encodes CASSPDRYTEAFF. V gene TRBV5-1 combines with J gene TRBJ1-1; 7 bases map to TRBD1. The CDR3 runs to 13 residues. Germline loops: CDR1 SGHRS, CDR2 YFSETQ. The V gene end was trimmed by 5 bases and the J gene end by 3 bases; junction bases not matched to a gene: 4.

This chain links TRBV19 with TRBJ2-7; TRBD1 or TRBD2 may be the D gene (5 bases each). Germline CDR1 LNHDA, CDR2 SQIVND (reference sequence). With 6 bases removed from V and 3 bases from J, the gap between germline ends came to 15 bases. The CDR3 covers 14 residues. CDR3 residues: CASRPGGQGYEQYF. Here the CDR3 DNA reads TGTGCCAGTAGACCTGGCGGGCAGGGCTACGAGCAGTACTTC.

This clonotype was counted many times. The chain is built from TRBV20-1 and TRBJ2-7; tentatively, D is TRBD2 (6 bases). V lost 6 bases to trimming and J lost 2 bases, with 14 bases between them. Germline values: CDR1 DFQATT, CDR2 SNEGSKA (reference sequence). The CDR3 covers 13 residues. In DNA, the CDR3 is TGCAGTGCCGGGGGAGCCGGGACCTACGAGCAGTACTTC. The encoded protein is CSAGGAGTYEQYF.

Ten or more counts support this clonotype. This sequence joins TRBV6-2 or TRBV6-3 and TRBJ1-2; 7 bases align to TRBD1. The germline V gene has CDR1 MNHEY and CDR2 SVGEGT. V dropped 5 bases and J dropped 4; count of bases not matched to a gene: 10. The CDR3 is 15 residues long. In DNA form, the CDR3 reads TGTGCCAGCAGTCACCCAGGGGACAGACCCTATGGCTACACCTTC. Encoded protein: CASSHPGDRPYGYTF.

At least ten counts were recorded for this clonotype. The genes are TRBV5-1 and TRBJ1-2, with 10 bases matching TRBD1. CDR1 SGHRS and CDR2 YFSETQ come from the germline V gene. V gave up 4 bases and J gave up 8 bases; unmatched junction bases: 5. The CDR3 is 13 residues long. The CDR3 region is CASSVGTGEGYTF. The CDR3, as DNA: TGCGCCAGCAGCGTTGGGACAGGGGAAGGCTACACCTTC.

This clonotype was recorded a few times. The chain is built from TRBV10-3 and TRBJ2-7; TRBD1 is a possible D gene (5 bases). The V end was cut by 2 bases, the J end by 0 bases, with 8 bases between. Germline assignment: CDR1 ENHRY and CDR2 SYGVKD. This CDR3 has 14 residues. In nucleotides, the CDR3 is TGTGCCATCAGTGAGCGACAGAGCTCCTACGAGCAGTACTTC. Encoded protein: CAISERQSSYEQYF.

In regard to this clonotype: Germline and junction disagree at one end, which may indicate a read error. This sequence joins TRBV7-2 and TRBJ2-3, with unresolved D. This CDR3 contains 13 residues. CDR1 is SGHTA and CDR2 is FQGNSA in the germline V gene. CDR3 bases: TGTGCCAGCAGCTTAGTAAGCACAGTTACGCAGTATTTT. Translating gives CASSLVSTVTQYF.

This clonotype was observed at least ten times. This chain uses TRBV7-2 with TRBJ2-5, with 16 nucleotides matching TRBD2. CDR1 and CDR2 from the germline V gene are SGHTA and FQGNSA. The CDR3 has 18 residues. The V segment lost 4 bases and the J segment 2 bases; nucleotides outside the gene matches: 7. CDR3 residues: CASSSGLAGGGWQETQYF. In nucleotides, the CDR3 is TGTGCCAGCAGCTCGGGACTAGCGGGGGGGGGATGGCAAGAGACCCAGTACTTC.

The table lists this clonotype with many counts. The V and J genes are TRBV28 and TRBJ1-1; possible D gene TRBD1, 5 bases. Germline CDR1 reads MDHEN; CDR2 reads SYDVKM. This CDR3 contains 13 residues. Deletions cut 5 bases from V and 6 bases from J, with 13 bases between. Here the CDR3 reads CASSTQGVAEAFF. The CDR3 region has the DNA TGTGCCAGCAGTACCCAAGGGGTAGCTGAAGCTTTCTTT.

The table lists this clonotype with many counts. The chain links TRBV27 to TRBJ2-1, with 8 bases lining up with TRBD2. V shed 5 bases and J 11 bases; nucleotides not matched to a gene: 5. Looked up from germline, CDR1 is MNHEY and CDR2 is SMNVEV (reference sequence). This CDR3 region has 12 residues. The CDR3 is CASSPGLAQQFF. The CDR3, as DNA: TGTGCCAGCAGTCCCGGACTAGCACAGCAGTTCTTC.

This clonotype was recorded many times. The V gene is TRBV7-9, the J gene TRBJ2-7; perhaps TRBD2 as D (7 bases). Germline CDR1 reads SEHNR; CDR2 reads FQNEAQ (reference sequence). The CDR3 runs to 16 residues. The V end was cut by 7 bases, the J end by 1 base, with 20 bases between. The CDR3 bases are TGTGCCAGCACCCCCGGGGGGCAGGGTCGGTCCTACGAGCAGTACTTC. Protein sequence: CASTPGGQGRSYEQYF.

This clonotype was counted ten times or more. The J gene is TRBJ2-3, the V gene TRBV6-2 or TRBV6-3; no definite D call. Between the trimmed V and J ends, which lost 6 bases and 6 bases, there was a span of 10 bases. The CDR3 extends over 12 amino acids. The germline V gene encodes CDR1 MNHEY and CDR2 SVGEGT. CDR3 amino acids: CASSPFDDTQYF. The CDR3, as DNA: TGTGCCAGCAGCCCTTTTGATGATACGCAGTATTTT.

This clonotype occurred a few times. The CDR3 sequence is CASSPLGGETQFF. The CDR3 DNA is TGTGCCAGCAGCCCATTGGGGGGAGAGACCCAGTTCTTC. The chain carries TRBV7-2 and TRBJ2-5; tentatively, D is TRBD2 (6 bases). The last part of the DNA fits TRBJ2-1 better; the J call may be wrong. The CDR3 loop spans 13 amino acids. The germline CDR1 and CDR2 sequences are SGHTA and FQGNSA.

This clonotype has a count of ten or more. The chain joins TRBV12-3 or TRBV12-4 to TRBJ2-5; TRBD1 aligns across 8 bases. This CDR3 contains 13 residues. V gave up 5 bases and J gave up 4 bases; unmatched junction bases: 3. This CDR3 reads CASSTQGAETQYF. CDR3 sequence (DNA): TGTGCCAGCAGTACCCAGGGGGCAGAGACCCAGTACTTC.

This clonotype showed up many times. The chain is built from TRBV5-1 and TRBJ2-5; 7 bases align to TRBD2. Trimming cost V 4 bases and J 1 base; bases outside gene matches: 4. The CDR3 length is 14 residues. CDR1 is SGHRS and CDR2 is YFSETQ in the germline V gene. The CDR3, as DNA: TGCGCCAGCAGCCGAGCGGGGATCCAAGAGACCCAGTACTTC. Translation gives CASSRAGIQETQYF.

Here the CDR3 reads CASSDRGGPYEQYF. The CDR3, as DNA: TGTGCCAGCAGTGACAGGGGAGGGCCCTACGAGCAGTACTTC. The chain employs TRBV6-1 and TRBJ2-7; possibly TRBD2 for D (7 bases). This CDR3 contains 14 residues. V was trimmed by 3 bases and J by 2 bases, leaving 11 bases between them. From germline, CDR1 is MNHNS and CDR2 SASEGT.